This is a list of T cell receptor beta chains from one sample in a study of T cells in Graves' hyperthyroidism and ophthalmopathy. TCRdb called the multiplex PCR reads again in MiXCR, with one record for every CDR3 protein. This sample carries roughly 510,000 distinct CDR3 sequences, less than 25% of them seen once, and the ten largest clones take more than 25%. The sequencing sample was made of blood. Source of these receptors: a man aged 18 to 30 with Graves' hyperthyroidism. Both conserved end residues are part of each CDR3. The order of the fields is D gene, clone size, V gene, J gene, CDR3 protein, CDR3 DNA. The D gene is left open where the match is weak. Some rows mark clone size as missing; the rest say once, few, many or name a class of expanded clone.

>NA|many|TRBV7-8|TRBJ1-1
CASSLTSTEAFF
TGTGCCAGCAGCTTAACGAGCACTGAAGCTTTCTTT
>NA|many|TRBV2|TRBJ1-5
CASNGGVGQPQHF
TGTGCCAGCAACGGGGGCGTCGGTCAGCCCCAGCATTTT
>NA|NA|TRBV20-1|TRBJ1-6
CSATEGGSYNSPLHF
TGCAGTGCTACCGAGGGGGGCTCCTATAATTCACCCCTCCACTTT
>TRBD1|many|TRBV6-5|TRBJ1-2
CASKGAGYGYTF
TGTGCCAGCAAGGGGGCCGGCTATGGCTACACCTTC
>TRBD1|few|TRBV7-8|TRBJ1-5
CASSKSRQGYNQPQHF
TGTGCCAGCAGCAAATCCCGACAGGGATACAATCAGCCCCAGCATTTT
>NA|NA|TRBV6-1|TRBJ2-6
CASSETLFPGANVLTF
TGTGCCAGCAGTGAAACCCTCTTTCCTGGGGCCAACGTCCTGACTTTC
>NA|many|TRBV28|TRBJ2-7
CASSQIVQGLQYF
TGTGCCAGCAGCCAAATCGTCCAAGGTTTGCAGTACTTC
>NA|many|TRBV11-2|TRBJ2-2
CASSSLSPGLGNTGELFF
TGTGCCAGCAGCTCTCTTTCTCCGGGACTCGGGAACACCGGGGAGCTGTTTTTT
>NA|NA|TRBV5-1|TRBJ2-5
CASSNVGGLETQYF
TGCGCCAGCAGCAACGTCGGAGGTTTAGAGACCCAGTACTTC
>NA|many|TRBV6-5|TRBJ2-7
CASRFSGRSYEQYF
TGTGCCAGCAGATTCTCGGGGAGATCCTACGAGCAGTACTTC
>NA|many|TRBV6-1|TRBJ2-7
CASSGLASPYEQYF
TGTGCCAGCAGTGGACTTGCCAGTCCCTACGAGCAGTACTTC
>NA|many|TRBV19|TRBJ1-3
CASSSGRVSGNTIYF
TGTGCCAGTAGTTCCGGACGGGTCTCTGGAAACACCATATATTTT
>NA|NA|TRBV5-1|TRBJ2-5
CASSPSRPGLETQYF
TGCGCCAGCAGCCCCTCTAGGCCAGGTTTGGAGACCCAGTACTTC
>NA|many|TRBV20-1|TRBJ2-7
CSASTLPTYEQYF
TGCAGTGCTAGTACCCTCCCGACCTACGAGCAGTACTTC
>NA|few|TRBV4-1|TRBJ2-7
CASSQDFGAELYEQYF
TGCGCCAGCAGCCAAGATTTTGGCGCAGAGCTCTACGAGCAGTACTTC
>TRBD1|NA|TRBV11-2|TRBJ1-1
CASSRDRDRAFF
TGTGCCAGCAGCCGAGACCGGGACAGAGCTTTCTTT
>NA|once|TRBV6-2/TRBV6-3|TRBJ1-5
CASGRDGNQPQHF
TGTGCCAGCGGAAGGGATGGCAATCAGCCCCAGCATTTT
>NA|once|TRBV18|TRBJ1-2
CASSRQAPTNYGYTF
TGTGCCAGCTCACGGCAGGCCCCCACTAACTATGGCTACACCTTC